These 25 T cell receptor beta chains came from one sample sequenced in a study of CD8 T cells in Susac syndrome. The authors reverse transcribed roughly 0.5 to 1 ug RNA with random hexamers. TCRdb fed the immunoSEQ multiplex PCR reads into MiXCR, producing one record per CDR3 protein. The sample lists about 240,000 distinct CDR3 sequences, 90% to 96% occurring once. The sequenced sample consisted of CD4+ T cells from PBMCs. Receptors originate from a human donor with Susac syndrome.

This clonotype turned up a few times. The V call is TRBV12-3 or TRBV12-4, the J call TRBJ2-2, with D possibly TRBD2 on 5 matching bases. V lost 5 bases to trimming and J lost 3 bases, with 10 bases between them. This CDR3 is built from 14 residues. The CDR3 DNA is TGTGCCAGCAGTCCCCCGGGATACACCGGGGAGCTGTTTTTT. Protein sequence: CASSPPGYTGELFF.

The V and J genes are TRBV7-3 and TRBJ2-5; D is perhaps TRBD2 (5 bases). V lost 2 bases, J lost 2 bases, and 18 bases lay in between. The CDR3 covers 17 residues. Germline loops: CDR1 SGHTA, CDR2 FQGTGA. CDR3: CASSLSSLGPRQETQYF. The CDR3, as DNA: TGTGCCAGCAGCTTATCGTCACTAGGCCCTAGACAAGAGACCCAGTACTTC.

The rearrangement links TRBV29-1 to TRBJ2-1, with 9 bases aligning to TRBD1. The CDR3 runs to 15 residues. Trimming took 5 bases from V and 4 from J; bases not matched to a gene: 9. The V gene's germline CDR1 is SQVTM and CDR2 ANQGSEA. The CDR3 here is CSVRPGTGTYNEQFF. The CDR3 bases are TGCAGCGTTAGACCCGGGACAGGGACATACAATGAGCAGTTCTTC.

The chain has TRBV19 and TRBJ1-1; D is undetermined. Germline CDR1 LNHDA, CDR2 SQIVND (reference sequence). The CDR3 is made up of 15 amino acids. Trimming shortened V by 8 bases and J by 0 bases, and 16 bases separated the two germline ends. The CDR3 spells CASRPRESLNTEAFF. In DNA, the CDR3 is TGTGCCAGTCGACCCCGGGAGAGCTTGAACACTGAAGCTTTCTTT.

V is TRBV7-9 and J is TRBJ1-2; 7 nucleotides align to TRBD1. This CDR3 has 15 amino acids. The trim removed 5 bases at V and 2 bases at J, leaving 8 bases unmatched. CDR1 SEHNR and CDR2 FQNEAQ come from the germline V gene (reference sequence). The CDR3 DNA reads as TGTGCCAGCAGCCTTCGACAGGGAAAGAACTATGGCTACACCTTC. Amino acids: CASSLRQGKNYGYTF.

V is TRBV18 and J is TRBJ1-1; no definite D call. This CDR3 is 14 amino acids long. With 8 bases removed from V and 4 bases from J, the gap between germline ends came to 17 bases. CDR1 and CDR2 from the germline V gene are KGHSH and LQKENI. The CDR3 coding sequence is TGTGCCAGCCGTCCCCCGAATGGGCTCACTGAAGCTTTCTTT. This encodes CASRPPNGLTEAFF.

This clonotype was seen only once. At one end, the junction sequence differs from germline, possibly due to a read error. The V and J genes are TRBV30 and TRBJ2-1; TRBD1 might be the D (6 bases). Per germline, CDR1 GTSNPN and CDR2 SVGIG (reference sequence). The CDR3 consists of 14 residues. CDR3 nucleotide sequence: TGTGCCTCAAGAGCAGGTCCCGTCCCGGGACAAACCCTCTTC. Amino acids: CASRAGPVPGQTLF. Variable domain in full (rest from reference TRBV30 and TRBJ2-1): SQTIHQWPATLVQPVGSPLSLECTVEGTSNPNLYWYRQAAGRGLQLLFYSVGIGQISSEVPQNLSASRPQDRQFILSSKKLLLSDSGFYLCASRAGPVPGQTLFGPGTRLTVL.

The gene calls are TRBV7-3 and TRBJ2-3; D assignment may be TRBD1 or TRBD2 (6 bases each). CDR1 is SGHTA, CDR2 FQGTGA, per germline. The CDR3 covers 13 residues. Trimming left V 5 bases short and J 7 bases short, with 13 bases between. The CDR3 DNA is TGTGCCAGCAGCCCGGGGGCCGGCTATACGCAGTATTTT. Translating gives CASSPGAGYTQYF.

This chain connects TRBV25-1 to TRBJ2-1; 8 bases fit TRBD2. CDR1 is MGHDK and CDR2 is SYGVNS in the germline V gene. The CDR3 loop spans 18 amino acids. With V trimmed by 4 bases and J by 6 bases, 17 bases remained unmatched. The CDR3 loop reads CASSALAGPSALSNEQFF. CDR3 bases: TGTGCCAGCAGTGCCTTAGCGGGACCCTCCGCCCTTTCCAATGAGCAGTTCTTC.

The chain joins TRBV2 to TRBJ2-3, with D uncertain. CDR3 length: 10 amino acids. CDR1 is SNHLY, CDR2 FYNNEI, per germline. Trimming left V 7 bases short and J 10 bases short, with 9 bases between. The CDR3 loop reads CASKEAAQYF. The CDR3 coding sequence is TGTGCCAGCAAGGAAGCAGCGCAGTATTTT.

V gene TRBV3-1 combines with J gene TRBJ2-2; D perhaps matches TRBD2 (6 bases). V dropped 4 bases and J dropped 6 bases, with 18 bases sitting between them. The CDR3 is 16 amino acids. Germline V gene lookup returns CDR1 LGHDT and CDR2 YNNKEL (reference sequence). CDR3 region: CASSRQPGAGAGELFF. Written as DNA, the CDR3 is TGTGCCAGCAGCCGCCAACCGGGAGCTGGGGCCGGGGAGCTGTTTTTT.

V gene TRBV5-1 combines with J gene TRBJ2-5; D remains ambiguous. Germline CDR1 reads SGHRS; CDR2 reads YFSETQ. The V and J ends lost 6 bases and 1 base respectively, with 13 bases between them. This CDR3 is built from 14 residues. The CDR3 DNA is TGCGCCAGCAAGCAGGAGCCTATCCAAGAGACCCAGTACTTC. Protein product: CASKQEPIQETQYF.

The gene calls are TRBV7-2 and TRBJ2-7; no firm D call. Germline assignment: CDR1 SGHTA and CDR2 FQGNSA. This CDR3 contains 17 residues. The ends were cut back, 7 bases at V and 0 bases at J, with 22 bases in the middle. CDR3 bases: TGTGCCAGCACTTTAGACCGAGTCACGACATCCTCCTACGAGCAGTACTTC. It yields the protein CASTLDRVTTSSYEQYF. Supplemented by reference TRBV7-2 and TRBJ2-7, the full variable domain reads GAGVSQSPSNKVTEKGKDVELRCDPISGHTALYWYRQSLGQGLEFLIYFQGNSAPDKSGLPSDRFSAERTGGSVSTLTIQRTQQEDSAVYLCASTLDRVTTSSYEQYFGPGTRLTVT.

The DNA of the CDR3 is TGTGCCAGCTCATCAGGGACTAGCGGTTCCACAGATACGCAGTATTTT. Residues: CASSSGTSGSTDTQYF. The rearrangement joins TRBV18 to TRBJ2-3, with TRBD2 matching over 11 bases. Germline V lookup: CDR1 KGHSH, CDR2 LQKENI. The CDR3 loop spans 16 amino acids. J gave up 2 bases and V 5 bases, and 6 bases lay outside the gene matches.

The table lists this clonotype with a count of one. This chain connects TRBV5-1 to TRBJ2-7; D uncertain. Germline loops: CDR1 SGHRS, CDR2 YFSETQ. The ends were cut back, 0 bases at V and 7 bases at J, with 5 bases in the middle. This CDR3 contains 11 residues. Here the CDR3 reads CASSLAKEQYF. The CDR3, as DNA: TGCGCCAGCAGCTTGGCGAAAGAGCAGTACTTC.

The chain recombines TRBV9 with TRBJ2-7; D gene unclear. Germline-derived CDR1 and CDR2 are SGDLS and YYNGEE. Deletions cut 0 bases from V and 2 bases from J, with 15 bases between. CDR3 size: 16 residues. The CDR3 region is CASSVGVGSRTYEQYF. Here the CDR3 DNA reads TGTGCCAGCAGCGTAGGGGTGGGCAGCAGAACCTACGAGCAGTACTTC.

The chain employs TRBV15 and TRBJ1-2; possible D gene TRBD1, 5 bases. V was trimmed by 3 bases and J by 0 bases, leaving 8 bases between them. Germline CDR1 is LNHNV and CDR2 is YYDKDF (reference sequence). The CDR3 is made up of 14 amino acids. The CDR3 sequence is CATSRRTTNYGYTF. The CDR3 DNA reads as TGTGCCACCAGCAGGCGGACAACTAACTATGGCTACACCTTC.

This rearrangement joins TRBV20-1 to TRBJ2-5; TRBD1 or TRBD2 may be the D gene (5 bases each). The V and J ends lost 3 bases and 5 bases respectively, with 19 bases between them. The length of the CDR3 is 15 residues. Germline-derived CDR1 and CDR2 are DFQATT and SNEGSKA (reference sequence). CDR3 coding DNA: TGCAGTGCTAGGCCCCGGAGGACACCCCCCGAGACCCAGTACTTC. It yields the protein CSARPRRTPPETQYF.

The rearrangement uses TRBV21-1 and TRBJ2-7; TRBD1, the table's D call, lacks a check against the DNA. TRBV21-1 constitutes a pseudogene. The CDR3 runs to 15 residues. DNA of the CDR3: TGTGCCAGCAATAGAACAGGGCGGGCACTTGACGAGCAGTACTTC. This codes for CASNRTGRALDEQYF.

The chain employs TRBV24-1 and TRBJ2-1, with 10 bases aligning to TRBD2. V was clipped by 3 bases and J by 6 bases; unmatched bases: 10. In germline, CDR1 is KGHDR, CDR2 SFDVKD. The CDR3 contains 17 residues. CDR3 sequence reads: CATSDPEAPSGGNEQFF. CDR3 bases: TGTGCCACCAGTGATCCCGAGGCCCCTAGCGGGGGCAATGAGCAGTTCTTC.

The CDR3 DNA is TGCAGTGCGACGACTAGCGGTGGGATAAGCTCCTACGAGCAGTACTTC. This translates into CSATTSGGISSYEQYF. The chain uses TRBV20-1 and TRBJ2-7; 9 bases are a match to TRBD2. Germline V gene sequence: CDR1 DFQATT, CDR2 SNEGSKA (reference sequence). This CDR3 has 16 residues. The J segment lost 0 bases and the V segment lost 6 bases, leaving 12 bases of the junction unmatched.

The rearrangement uses TRBV20-1 and TRBJ2-1; unclear D gene. Trimming stripped 1 base from V and 5 bases from J, with 12 bases between. The CDR3 loop spans 14 amino acids. The V gene's germline CDR1 is DFQATT and CDR2 SNEGSKA (reference sequence). CDR3 bases: TGCAGTGCTAGAGTCCCTAGTCCCCACAATGAGCAGTTCTTC. As protein: CSARVPSPHNEQFF.

The rearrangement links TRBV29-1 to TRBJ1-1, with D hard to call. Germline V gene sequence: CDR1 SQVTM, CDR2 ANQGSEA. Deletions cut 6 bases from V and 5 bases from J, with 7 bases between. The CDR3 length is 10 residues. This CDR3 reads CSVRVTEAFF. DNA for the CDR3: TGCAGCGTGCGGGTGACTGAAGCTTTCTTT.

The genes are TRBV5-1 and TRBJ2-5, with 8 bases lining up with TRBD1. CDR1 and CDR2 from the germline V gene are SGHRS and YFSETQ. The CDR3 sequence is 15 residues long. The trim removed 4 bases at V and 1 base at J, leaving 6 bases unmatched. In nucleotides, the CDR3 is TGCGCCAGCAGCCATCCGGACAGGGTCCAAGAGACCCAGTACTTC. Its translation is CASSHPDRVQETQYF.

The CDR3 reads CASSLEFWDSGANVLTF. For the CDR3, the DNA is TGTGCCAGCAGTTTAGAGTTCTGGGACTCTGGGGCCAACGTCCTGACTTTC. V usage is TRBV27 and J usage is TRBJ2-6; D gene uncertain. This CDR3 spans 17 amino acids. The V end lost 2 bases, the J end lost 0 bases, and 11 bases lay between the germline ends. Germline CDR1 is MNHEY and CDR2 is SMNVEV (reference sequence).